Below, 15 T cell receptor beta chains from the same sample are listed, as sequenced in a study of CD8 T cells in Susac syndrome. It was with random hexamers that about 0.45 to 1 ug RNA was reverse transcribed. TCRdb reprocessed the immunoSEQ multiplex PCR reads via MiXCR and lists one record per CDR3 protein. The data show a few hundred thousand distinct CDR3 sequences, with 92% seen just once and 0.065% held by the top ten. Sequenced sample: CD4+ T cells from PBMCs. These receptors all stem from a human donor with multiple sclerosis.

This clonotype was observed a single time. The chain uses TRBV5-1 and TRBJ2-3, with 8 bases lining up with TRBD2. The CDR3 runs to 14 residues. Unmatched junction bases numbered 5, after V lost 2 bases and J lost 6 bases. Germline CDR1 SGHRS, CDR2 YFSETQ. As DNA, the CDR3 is TGCGCCAGCAGCTTAACGGGAGGGCCGGATACGCAGTATTTT. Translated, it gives CASSLTGGPDTQYF.

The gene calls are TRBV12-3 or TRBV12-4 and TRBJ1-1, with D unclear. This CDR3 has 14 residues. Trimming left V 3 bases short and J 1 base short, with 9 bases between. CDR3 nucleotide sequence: TGTGCCAGCAGTTTTAGTGTTTCGAACACTGAAGCTTTCTTT. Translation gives CASSFSVSNTEAFF.

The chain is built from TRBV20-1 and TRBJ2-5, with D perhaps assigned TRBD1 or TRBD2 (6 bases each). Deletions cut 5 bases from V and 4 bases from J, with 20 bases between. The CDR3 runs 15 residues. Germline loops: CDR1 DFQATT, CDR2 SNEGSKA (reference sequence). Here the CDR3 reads CSAGGQDQFVETQYF. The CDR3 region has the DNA TGCAGTGCTGGGGGGCAGGATCAGTTTGTAGAGACCCAGTACTTC.

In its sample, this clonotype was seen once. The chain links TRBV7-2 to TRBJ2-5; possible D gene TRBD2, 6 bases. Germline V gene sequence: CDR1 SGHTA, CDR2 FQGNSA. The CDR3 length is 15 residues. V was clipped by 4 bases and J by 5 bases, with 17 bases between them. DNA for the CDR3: TGTGCCAGCAGCTCCCTAGCGTGGGGCGGGGAGACCCAGTACTTC. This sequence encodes CASSSLAWGGETQYF.

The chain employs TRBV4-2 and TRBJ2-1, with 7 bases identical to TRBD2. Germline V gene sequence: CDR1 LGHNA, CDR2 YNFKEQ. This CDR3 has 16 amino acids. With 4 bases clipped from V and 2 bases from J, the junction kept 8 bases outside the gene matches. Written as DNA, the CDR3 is TGTGCCAGCAGCCCGAACAGCGGGGCTACCTACAATGAGCAGTTCTTC. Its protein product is CASSPNSGATYNEQFF.

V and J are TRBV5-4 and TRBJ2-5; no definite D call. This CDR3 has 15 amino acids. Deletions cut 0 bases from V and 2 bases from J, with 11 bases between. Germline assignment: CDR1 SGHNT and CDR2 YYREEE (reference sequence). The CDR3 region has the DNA TGTGCCAGCAGCTTGGACAATCGTCGGCAAGAGACCCAGTACTTC. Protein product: CASSLDNRRQETQYF.

The CDR3 sequence: CASSLAGALTYEQYF. The CDR3 coding sequence is TGTGCCAGCAGCTTAGCCGGGGCGCTCACCTACGAGCAGTACTTC. The rearrangement joins TRBV11-2 to TRBJ2-7; D tentatively reads TRBD1 or TRBD2 (5 bases each). The V gene's germline CDR1 is SGHAT and CDR2 FQNNGV. Trimming stripped 1 base from V and 2 bases from J, with 12 bases between. The CDR3 loop spans 15 amino acids.

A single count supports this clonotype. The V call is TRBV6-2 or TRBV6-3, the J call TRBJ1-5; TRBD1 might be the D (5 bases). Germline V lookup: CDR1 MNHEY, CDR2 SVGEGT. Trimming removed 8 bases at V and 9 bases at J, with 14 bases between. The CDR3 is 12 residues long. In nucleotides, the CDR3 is TGTGCCAGCTCACGGAGCCAGGGGCCCCAGCATTTT. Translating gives CASSRSQGPQHF.

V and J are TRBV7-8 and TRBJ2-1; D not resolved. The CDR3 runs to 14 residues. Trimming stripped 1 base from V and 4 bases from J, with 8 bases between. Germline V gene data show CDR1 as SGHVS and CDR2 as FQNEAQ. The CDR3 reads CASSLVRLYNEQFF. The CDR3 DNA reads TGTGCCAGCAGCTTAGTTCGTCTGTACAATGAGCAGTTCTTC.

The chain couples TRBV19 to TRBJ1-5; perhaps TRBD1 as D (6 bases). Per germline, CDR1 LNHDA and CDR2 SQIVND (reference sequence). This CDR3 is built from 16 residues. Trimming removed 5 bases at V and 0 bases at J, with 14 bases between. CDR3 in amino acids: CASSAGQTLSNQPQHF. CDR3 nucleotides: TGTGCCAGTAGTGCCGGACAGACCCTTAGCAATCAGCCCCAGCATTTT. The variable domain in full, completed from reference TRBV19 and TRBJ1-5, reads DGGITQSPKYLFRKEGQNVTLSCEQNLNHDAMYWYRQDPGQGLRLIYYSQIVNDFQKGDIAEGYSVSREKKESFPLTVTSAQKNPTAFYLCASSAGQTLSNQPQHFGDGTRLSIL.

This CDR3 is CAWKWTSNTGELFF. Here the CDR3 DNA reads TGTGCCTGGAAATGGACTAGCAACACCGGGGAGCTGTTTTTT. The chain employs TRBV30 and TRBJ2-2; TRBD2 matches at 8 bases. V trimming: 4 bases; J trimming: 2 bases; junction bases outside the gene matches: 3. The CDR3 runs to 14 residues. Germline V CDR1 and CDR2: GTSNPN, SVGIG (reference sequence).

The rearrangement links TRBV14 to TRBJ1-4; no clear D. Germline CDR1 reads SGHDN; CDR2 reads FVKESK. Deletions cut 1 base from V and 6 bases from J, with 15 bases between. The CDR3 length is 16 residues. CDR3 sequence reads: CASSQVYRAPDEKLFF. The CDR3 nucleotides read TGTGCCAGCAGCCAAGTTTACCGGGCCCCTGATGAAAAACTGTTTTTT. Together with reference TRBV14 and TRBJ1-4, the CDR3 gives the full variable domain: EAGVTQFPSHSVIEKGQTVTLRCDPISGHDNLYWYRRVMGKEIKFLLHFVKESKQDESGMPNNRFLAERTGGTYSTLKVQPAELEDSGVYFCASSQVYRAPDEKLFFGSGTQLSVL.

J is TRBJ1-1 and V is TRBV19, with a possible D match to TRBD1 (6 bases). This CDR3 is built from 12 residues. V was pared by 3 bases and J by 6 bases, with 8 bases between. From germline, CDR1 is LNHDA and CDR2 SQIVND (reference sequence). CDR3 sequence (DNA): TGTGCCAGTAGTATCAGGGGTTCTGAAGCTTTCTTT. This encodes CASSIRGSEAFF.

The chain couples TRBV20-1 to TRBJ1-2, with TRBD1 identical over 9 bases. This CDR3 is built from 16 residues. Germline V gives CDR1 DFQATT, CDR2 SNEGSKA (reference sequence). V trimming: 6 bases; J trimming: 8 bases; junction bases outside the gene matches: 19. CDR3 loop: CSAREAGNRGRPGYTF. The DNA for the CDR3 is TGCAGTGCCAGGGAGGCGGGAAACAGGGGGCGGCCCGGCTACACCTTC.

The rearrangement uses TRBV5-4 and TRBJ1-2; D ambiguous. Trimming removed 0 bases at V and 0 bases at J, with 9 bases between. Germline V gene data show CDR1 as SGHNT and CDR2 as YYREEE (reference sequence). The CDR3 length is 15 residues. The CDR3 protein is CASSLGAVANYGYTF. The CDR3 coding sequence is TGTGCCAGCAGCTTGGGAGCGGTAGCTAACTATGGCTACACCTTC.